This passage covers 10 T cell receptor beta chains from one sample sequenced in a study of blood T cells in healthy people across ages. Primers used in a second PCR of roughly 6 to 11 cycles were a sample-barcoded 5' primer and a J-beta primer mix. TCRdb passed the 5' RACE reads through MiXCR, listing each CDR3 protein once. Of 1.2 million to 1.5 million distinct CDR3 sequences listed, around 55% were seen once; the top ten hold about 6.3%. The sequenced sample consisted of blood. These receptors all come from a man between 18 and 29 years old in good health.

The genes are TRBV9 and TRBJ2-1; a possible D gene is TRBD2 (6 bases). Germline values: CDR1 SGDLS, CDR2 YYNGEE. CDR3 size: 15 residues. The ends were cut back, 2 bases at V and 1 base at J, with 10 bases in the middle. The CDR3 DNA sequence: TGTGCCAGCAGCGTGGGGACTTCTTCCTACAATGAGCAGTTCTTC. This gives the protein CASSVGTSSYNEQFF.

The chain recombines TRBV12-5 with TRBJ2-1; 9 bases map to TRBD1. Germline V gives CDR1 LGHNT, CDR2 FRNRAP. After removal of 6 bases from V and 8 bases from J, the junction contained 8 bases not matched to a gene. The CDR3 consists of 14 residues. CDR3 nucleotide sequence: TGTGCTAGTGGACCGGGACAGGGTTACGATGAGCAGTTCTTC. Translated: CASGPGQGYDEQFF.

The chain has TRBV4-1 and TRBJ2-1, with TRBD2 matching 7 bases. CDR3 size: 17 residues. With V trimmed by 1 base and J by 3 bases, 9 bases remained unmatched. CDR1 is MGHRA, CDR2 YSYEKL, per germline. CDR3 protein: CASSQVEGGSLYNEQFF. The CDR3 DNA follows: TGCGCCAGCAGCCAAGTAGAAGGCGGGAGTCTCTACAATGAGCAGTTCTTC.

The CDR3 region is CASNDRTMASNEQFF. The CDR3 DNA reads as TGTGCCAGCAATGACCGGACTATGGCCTCTAATGAGCAGTTCTTC. V usage is TRBV2 and J usage is TRBJ2-1; D is possibly TRBD2 (6 bases). The CDR3 covers 15 residues. In germline, CDR1 is SNHLY, CDR2 FYNNEI. V lost 7 bases to trimming and J lost 7 bases, with 20 bases between them.

This clonotype was counted between two and nine times. The chain couples TRBV4-3 to TRBJ2-7, with D uncertain. The CDR3 is 14 amino acids. Trimming cost V 4 bases and J 4 bases, with 14 bases left between them. Germline values: CDR1 LGHNA, CDR2 YSLEER. CDR3 nucleotides: TGCGCCAGCAGCCCCGAGGTGGGCGCATACGAGCAGTACTTC. Its translation: CASSPEVGAYEQYF.

The V gene is TRBV7-2, the J gene TRBJ2-3, with TRBD2 identical over 11 bases. The CDR3 runs 17 residues. Trimming at V came to 1 base and at J to 10 bases, leaving 13 bases not matched to a gene. Germline V CDR1 and CDR2: SGHTA, FQGNSA. CDR3 protein: CASSLGPSGRSPSPQYF. Written as DNA, the CDR3 is TGTGCCAGCAGCTTAGGACCTAGCGGGAGGAGCCCGTCCCCGCAGTATTTT. Combining the CDR3 with reference TRBV7-2 and TRBJ2-3 gives the whole variable domain GAGVSQSPSNKVTEKGKDVELRCDPISGHTALYWYRQSLGQGLEFLIYFQGNSAPDKSGLPSDRFSAERTGGSVSTLTIQRTQQEDSAVYLCASSLGPSGRSPSPQYFGPGTRLTVL.

The chain couples TRBV6-6 to TRBJ2-5; D possibly corresponds to TRBD1 (5 bases). TRBJ2-7 matches the DNA end more closely, so the J call is doubtful. CDR3 size: 15 residues. Germline CDR1 is MNHNY and CDR2 is SVGAGI (reference sequence). The CDR3 spells CASSSSQGFSDEQYF. The CDR3 nucleotides are TGTGCCAGCAGTTCTTCCCAGGGTTTTTCTGACGAGCAGTACTTC.

The V gene is TRBV20-1, the J gene TRBJ1-2; D uncertain. From germline, CDR1 is DFQATT and CDR2 SNEGSKA (reference sequence). V lost 3 bases to trimming and J lost 7 bases, with 15 bases between them. The CDR3 is made up of 13 amino acids. The CDR3 DNA reads TGCAGTGCTAGTCCGGGGTACGAGGTTGGCTACACCTTC. Its protein product is CSASPGYEVGYTF.

This sequence joins TRBV27 and TRBJ2-6; D is undetermined. Germline V gene data show CDR1 as MNHEY and CDR2 as SMNVEV (reference sequence). The CDR3 extends over 15 amino acids. Deletions cut 5 bases from V and 2 bases from J, with 10 bases between. The chain's CDR3 is CASSRVVAGANVLTF. CDR3 in DNA: TGTGCCAGCAGTCGGGTAGTTGCTGGGGCCAACGTCCTGACTTTC.

The chain carries TRBV7-9 and TRBJ1-1, with 8 bases that match TRBD1. The CDR3 runs 15 residues. The ends lost 1 base at V and 4 bases at J; junction bases unmatched: 5. CDR1 and CDR2 from the germline V gene are SEHNR and FQNEAQ (reference sequence). CDR3 in amino acids: CASSLEGQGPTEAFF. The DNA for the CDR3 is TGTGCCAGCAGCTTAGAAGGACAGGGTCCCACTGAAGCTTTCTTT.